This TCR beta chain derives from a study of Tregs in tolerant kidney transplant recipients. Study-level findings and limits: This study did not directly address biological reproducibility. Activated donor B cell expansion appeared to reveal the most relevant donor-specific TCRbeta repertoire.

With regard to this clone: Its antigen is still unknown.

Profiled with immunoSEQ multiplex PCR; TCRdb holds only in-frame clones, not every one. Among 54,000 or so clones listed, roughly nine tenths were seen once. Recipients received nonmyeloablative bone marrow transplants from related graft donors, with transient mixed chimerism. Unstimulated regulatory T cells (CD4+CD25+CD127-), CD4+CD25- non-regulatory cells, CD4 and CD8 cells were FACS-sorted from thawed PBMCs. Per germline, CDR1 SGHAT and CDR2 FQDESV (reference sequence). The J segment lost 10 bases and the V segment lost 3 bases, leaving 4 bases of the junction unmatched. The CDR3 has 12 amino acids.

The chain is built from TRBV11-1 and TRBJ1-1, with 8 bases identical to TRBD1. This sequence originates from a human patient who received a combined kidney and bone marrow transplant. Some T cells may be the graft donor's. The starting material was CD8+ T cells from blood (PBMCs), obtained 24 months after the transplant. CDR3 DNA sequence: TGTGCCAGCAGCTTCCAGGGGGCGCTAGCTTTCTTT. Translated, it gives CASSFQGALAFF.